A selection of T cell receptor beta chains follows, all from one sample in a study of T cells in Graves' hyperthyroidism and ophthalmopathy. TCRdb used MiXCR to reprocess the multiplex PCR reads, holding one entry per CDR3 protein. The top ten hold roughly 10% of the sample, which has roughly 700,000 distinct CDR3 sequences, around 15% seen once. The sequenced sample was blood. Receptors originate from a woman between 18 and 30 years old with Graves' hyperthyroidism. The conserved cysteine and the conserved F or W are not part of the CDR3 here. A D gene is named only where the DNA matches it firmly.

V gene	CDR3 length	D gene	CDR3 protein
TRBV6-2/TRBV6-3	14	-	ASSYRGQGSNQPQH
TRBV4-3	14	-	ASSQDFRQINQPQH
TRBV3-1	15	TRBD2	ASTGGSLAGVPYEQY
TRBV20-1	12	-	SASGDTGRYEQY
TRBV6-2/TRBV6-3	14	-	ASSSAGLDGSYEQY
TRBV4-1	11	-	ASSPPSASPQH
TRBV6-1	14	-	ASSEVSAAYQETQY
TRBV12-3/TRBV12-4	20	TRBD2	ASSFVYSRTPGLAGGTDTQY
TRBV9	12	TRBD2	ASSRSGGVDTQY
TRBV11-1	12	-	ASSFGLGSGELF
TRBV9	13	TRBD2	ASSAGASGSHEQF
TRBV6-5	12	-	ASSYNSATYEQY
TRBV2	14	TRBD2	ASSLGLPYSPYEQY
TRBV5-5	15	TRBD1	ASSLSGQVSKRYGYT
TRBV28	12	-	ASSLRKPTETQY
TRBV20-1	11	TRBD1	SAPGQGPKTQY
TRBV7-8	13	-	ASTDPSAPPYEQY
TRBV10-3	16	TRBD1	AISSTTGASSGANVLT
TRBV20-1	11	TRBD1	SASPDRAPKAF
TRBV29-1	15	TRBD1	SVNMQPGQGAEETQY
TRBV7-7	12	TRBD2	ASSRDSGTAAQF
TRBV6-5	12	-	ASSYDRFNYGYT
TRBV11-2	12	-	ASSPPWGEETQY
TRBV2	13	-	ASSGKGHLAYEQY
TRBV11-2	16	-	ASSLRGAKGGMNTEAF
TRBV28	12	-	ASSLLGETYEQY
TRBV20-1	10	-	SVPGSDQPQH
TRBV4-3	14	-	ASSQDLVLVYNEQF
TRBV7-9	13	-	ASSSQQTGANVLT
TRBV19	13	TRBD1	ASSSRQGTPETQY
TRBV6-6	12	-	ASSYSALNTEAF